These T cell receptor beta chains were read from a single sample in a study of post-analysis software for immune sequencing data. TCRdb re-analysed the PCR reads in MiXCR, keeping a single row per CDR3 protein. The table shows 800,000 to 950,000 distinct CDR3 sequences, with approximately 50% occurring only once. Sequencing input: blood. All receptors come from a girl between 5 and 17 years old with multiple sclerosis. Both conserved end residues are part of each CDR3. The D gene is left open where the match is weak. The listing skips clone size in some rows; elsewhere it reads once, few, many or a size class.

clone_size | j_call | v_call | d_call | cdr3_aa
. | TRBJ1-1 | TRBV5-1 | TRBD1 | CASRTGGGFSVAFF
few | TRBJ2-7 | TRBV12-3/TRBV12-4 | TRBD1 | CASSLGTGGGEQYF
. | TRBJ2-7 | TRBV10-2 | . | CASSDSPRLTDYEQYF
. | TRBJ1-4 | TRBV5-1 | TRBD1 | CASSSAGTGNEKLFF
. | TRBJ2-4 | TRBV12-3/TRBV12-4 | TRBD2 | CASSLASGGHNEQYF
. | TRBJ2-1 | TRBV5-1 | TRBD2 | CASSLLAAKVNEQFF
once | TRBJ2-3 | TRBV15 | . | CATSRDSGRSTDTQYF
. | TRBJ2-1 | TRBV29-1 | TRBD2 | CSVLAGGVYNGQFF
. | TRBJ2-7 | TRBV10-3 | TRBD2 | CAISEPGGRWYEQYF
. | TRBJ1-2 | TRBV20-1 | . | CSAERYGYTF
few | TRBJ2-2 | TRBV2 | TRBD2 | CASSGASGVTGELFF
. | TRBJ1-1 | TRBV6-6 | . | CASRVQGTEAFF
few | TRBJ1-5 | TRBV7-2 | . | CASSLAYSNQPQHF
. | TRBJ1-2 | TRBV6-5 | TRBD1 | CASRDRGLGYTF
. | TRBJ2-5 | TRBV29-1 | . | CSDGDEQYF
. | TRBJ2-1 | TRBV29-1 | . | CSPAAPTPLDSYNEQYF
. | TRBJ2-3 | TRBV29-1 | TRBD2 | CSARTSGGRGDTQYF
. | TRBJ1-2 | TRBV15 | . | CATSSTRGSHGYTF
. | TRBJ1-1 | TRBV3-1 | TRBD1 | CASSAGQGHTEAFF
. | TRBJ2-7 | TRBV7-2 | . | CAGSLQSRGYEQYF
few | TRBJ2-1 | TRBV20-1 | . | CSATGRTYNEQFF
. | TRBJ2-5 | TRBV5-1 | . | CASSLTQGGTQYF
. | TRBJ2-1 | TRBV29-1 | . | CSALGGIGRETQFF
many | TRBJ1-2 | TRBV20-1 | . | CSARQIENYGYTF
. | TRBJ2-7 | TRBV5-1 | TRBD2 | CASSSAERLAEYEQYF
few | TRBJ2-3 | TRBV11-2 | . | CASTLTDTQYF
. | TRBJ2-3 | TRBV5-1 | TRBD2 | CASSLQVLAASTDTQYF
. | TRBJ2-1 | TRBV11-2 | . | CASTPTRGFNEQFF
few | TRBJ1-2 | TRBV10-3 | . | CAISEKQVLMDDGYTF
. | TRBJ2-6 | TRBV5-6 | . | CASRRGALSGANVLTF
few | TRBJ2-7 | TRBV3-1 | . | CASSPEPISYEQYF
few | TRBJ2-1 | TRBV7-3 | . | CASSPLNNEQFF
few | TRBJ1-2 | TRBV4-1 | . | CASSQVLVAVNYGYTF
few | TRBJ1-5 | TRBV29-1 | TRBD1 | CSVGQGPNQPQHF
. | TRBJ2-1 | TRBV7-3 | . | CASSPPGGGEQFF
. | TRBJ2-1 | TRBV7-6 | . | CASSLAAGATDEQFF
. | TRBJ1-2 | TRBV29-1 | . | CSVSGEGYGYTF